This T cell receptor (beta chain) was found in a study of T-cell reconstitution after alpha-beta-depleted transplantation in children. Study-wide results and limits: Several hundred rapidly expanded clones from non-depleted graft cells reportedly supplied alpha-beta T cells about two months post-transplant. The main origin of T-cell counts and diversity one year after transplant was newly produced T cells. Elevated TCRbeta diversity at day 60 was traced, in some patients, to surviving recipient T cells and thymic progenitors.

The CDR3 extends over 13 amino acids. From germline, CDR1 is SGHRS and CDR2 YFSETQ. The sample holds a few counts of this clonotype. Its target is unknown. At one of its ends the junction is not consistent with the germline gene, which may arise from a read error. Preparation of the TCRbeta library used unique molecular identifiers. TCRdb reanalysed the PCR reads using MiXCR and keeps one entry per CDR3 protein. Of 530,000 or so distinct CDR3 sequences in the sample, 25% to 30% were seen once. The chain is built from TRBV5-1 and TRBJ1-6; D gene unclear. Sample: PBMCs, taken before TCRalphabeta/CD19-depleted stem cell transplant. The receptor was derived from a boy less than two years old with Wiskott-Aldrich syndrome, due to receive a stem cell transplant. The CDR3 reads CASRSELNTPLHF. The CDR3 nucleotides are TGCGCCAGCAGGTCAGAGCTTAATACACCCCTCCACTTT.